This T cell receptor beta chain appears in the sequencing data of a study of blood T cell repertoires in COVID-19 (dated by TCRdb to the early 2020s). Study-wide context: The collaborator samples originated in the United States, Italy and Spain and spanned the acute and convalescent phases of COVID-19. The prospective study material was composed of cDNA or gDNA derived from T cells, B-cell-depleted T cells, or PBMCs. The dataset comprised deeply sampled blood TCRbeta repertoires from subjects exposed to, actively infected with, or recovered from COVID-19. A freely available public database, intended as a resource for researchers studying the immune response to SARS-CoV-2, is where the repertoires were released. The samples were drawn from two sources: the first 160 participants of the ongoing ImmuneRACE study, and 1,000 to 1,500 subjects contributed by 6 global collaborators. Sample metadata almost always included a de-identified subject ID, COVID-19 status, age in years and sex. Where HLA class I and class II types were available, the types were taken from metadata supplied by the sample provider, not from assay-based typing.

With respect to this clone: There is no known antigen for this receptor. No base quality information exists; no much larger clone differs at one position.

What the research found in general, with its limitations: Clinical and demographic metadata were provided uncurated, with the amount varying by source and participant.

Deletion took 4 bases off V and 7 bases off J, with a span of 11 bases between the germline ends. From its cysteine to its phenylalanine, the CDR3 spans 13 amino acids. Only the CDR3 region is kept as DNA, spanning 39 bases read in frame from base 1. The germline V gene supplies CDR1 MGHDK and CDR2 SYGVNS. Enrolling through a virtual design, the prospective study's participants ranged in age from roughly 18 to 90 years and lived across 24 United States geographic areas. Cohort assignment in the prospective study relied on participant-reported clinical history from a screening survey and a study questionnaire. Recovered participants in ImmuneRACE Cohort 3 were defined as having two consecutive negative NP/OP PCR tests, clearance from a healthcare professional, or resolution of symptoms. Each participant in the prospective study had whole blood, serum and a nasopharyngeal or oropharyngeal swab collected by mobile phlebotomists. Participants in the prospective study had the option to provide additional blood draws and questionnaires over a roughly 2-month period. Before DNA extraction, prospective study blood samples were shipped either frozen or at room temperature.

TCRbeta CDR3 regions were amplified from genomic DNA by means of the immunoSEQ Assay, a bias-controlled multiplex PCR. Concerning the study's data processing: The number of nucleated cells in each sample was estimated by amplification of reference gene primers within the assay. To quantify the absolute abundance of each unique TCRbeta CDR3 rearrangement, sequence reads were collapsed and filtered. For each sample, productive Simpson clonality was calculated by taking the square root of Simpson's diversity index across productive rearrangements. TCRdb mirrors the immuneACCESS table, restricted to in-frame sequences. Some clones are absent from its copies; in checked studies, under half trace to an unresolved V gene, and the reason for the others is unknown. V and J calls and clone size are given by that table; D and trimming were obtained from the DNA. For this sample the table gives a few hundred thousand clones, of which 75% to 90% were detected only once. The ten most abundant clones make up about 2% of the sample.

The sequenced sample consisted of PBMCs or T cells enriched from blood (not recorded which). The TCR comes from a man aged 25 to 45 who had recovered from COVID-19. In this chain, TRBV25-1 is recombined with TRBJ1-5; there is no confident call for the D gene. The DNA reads TGTGCCAGCAGTGGAACCGGAGGGCAGCCCCAGCATTTT. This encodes CASSGTGGQPQHF.